These 3 T cell receptor beta chains were sequenced from one sample in a study of cytomegalovirus exposure and HLA in healthy donors. PCR involved 60 Vbeta and 13 Jbeta primers. Clones were read by immunoSEQ multiplex PCR, and TCRdb kept only the in-frame ones, dropping some. This sample has 100,000 or so clones, with over 70% found just once. The sequencing sample was made of PBMCs. The receptors here all came from a male donor in good health and CMV-seronegative.

V gene TRBV30 combines with J gene TRBJ1-4; tentatively, D is TRBD1 (5 bases). CDR1 is GTSNPN and CDR2 is SVGIG in the germline V gene (reference sequence). CDR3 length equals 15 residues. V shed 3 bases and J shed 8 bases, with 19 bases lying between them. CDR3 in amino acids: CAWRTRGSFWEKLFF. CDR3 coding DNA: TGTGCCTGGAGGACCCGGGGGAGCTTTTGGGAAAAACTGTTTTTT.

V gene TRBV10-3 combines with J gene TRBJ1-2; 8 bases line up with TRBD1. Germline V CDR1 and CDR2: ENHRY, SYGVKD. The J segment lost 2 bases and the V segment lost 0 bases, leaving 8 bases of the junction unmatched. The CDR3 is 17 residues long. The CDR3 coding sequence is TGTGCCATCAGTGAGTCGAGAGGGGGACAGGAAAACTATGGCTACACCTTC. Translated: CAISESRGGQENYGYTF.

The chain uses TRBV11-3 and TRBJ1-1, with D possibly matching TRBD1 (5 bases). V was trimmed by 4 bases and J by 0 bases, leaving 15 bases between them. The length of the CDR3 is 16 residues. The V gene's germline CDR1 is SGHNT and CDR2 YENEEA. The CDR3 coding sequence is TGTGCCAGCAGCTCCCCCCCAGGGCAGTTGAACACTGAAGCTTTCTTT. This encodes CASSSPPGQLNTEAFF.